The present T cell receptor beta chain was sequenced within a study of CD8 T cells in ankylosing spondylitis. Whole-study findings and limits: In peripheral blood, disease-linked CD8+ clones occurred at relatively low frequencies.

CDR1 SNHLY and CDR2 FYNNEI come from the germline V gene. With 7 bases removed from V and 5 bases from J, the gap between germline ends came to 15 bases. This CDR3 has 14 amino acids. Ten or more counts support this clonotype. Its antigen is as yet unknown. TCRdb re-called the 5' RACE reads with MiXCR, one entry per CDR3 protein. The repertoire holds tens of thousands of distinct CDR3 sequences, with approximately 5.3% as singletons. Input material: blood, either unsorted or a sorted T cell fraction (not recorded which). The V and J genes are TRBV2 and TRBJ2-1; D unclear. This clonotype originated in a male donor with ankylosing spondylitis or in good health (not recorded which). CDR3 region: CASTLTRSDNEQFF. The CDR3 DNA is TGTGCCAGCACCTTGACTCGTTCGGACAATGAGCAGTTCTTC.